Listed below are T cell receptor beta chains from one sample, sequenced in a study of human T cells and chemical hapten exposure. Via MiXCR, TCRdb re-called the RACE reads, giving one row per CDR3 protein. The repertoire consists of more than 70,000 distinct CDR3 sequences, with approximately 10% occurring once and the leading ten covering around 1.4%. The sequenced sample was whole blood, obtained in connection with sensitization to the hapten diphenylcyclopropenone (DPC). Receptors were obtained from a man aged 18 to 30 with alopecia areata. Some clones in this sample may be carry-over from other donors' samples. Each CDR3 is given with its conserved first and last residue. The D gene is left open where the match is weak. The size field is filled for only some rows; it gives once, few, many or a size class.

cdr3_aa cdr3_nt j_call d_call cdr3_length v_call clone_size
CSASRWLAGTEAFF TGCAGCGCTTCAAGATGGTTGGCGGGCACTGAAGCTTTCTTT TRBJ1-1 - 14 TRBV29-1 few
CASSPYRGGYGYTF TGTGCCAGCAGCCCATACAGGGGGGGCTATGGCTACACCTTC TRBJ1-2 TRBD1 14 TRBV7-2 few
CSAPTSGATLNTQYF TGCAGTGCACCGACTAGCGGGGCGACTCTAAATACGCAGTATTTT TRBJ2-3 TRBD2 15 TRBV20-1 -
CSANRGRRFPEAFF TGCAGTGCCAATCGCGGGCGGCGGTTCCCTGAAGCTTTCTTT TRBJ1-1 - 14 TRBV20-1 few
CASSRGPNTGELFF TGCGCCAGCAGTAGGGGACCGAACACCGGGGAGCTGTTTTTT TRBJ2-2 - 14 TRBV4-3 many
CASSDRGTGELFF TGTGCCAGCAGTGACCGGGGGACCGGGGAGCTGTTTTTT TRBJ2-2 - 13 TRBV6-4 many
CASSINGRLDEQFF TGTGCCAGTAGTATTAACGGGAGACTGGATGAGCAGTTCTTC TRBJ2-1 - 14 TRBV19 -
CASSSGDGETQYF TGTGCCAGCAGTTCGGGGGATGGAGAGACCCAGTACTTC TRBJ2-5 - 13 TRBV6-2/TRBV6-3 many
CASSYVPVGTGELFF TGCGCCAGCAGCTACGTCCCGGTTGGCACCGGGGAGCTGTTTTTT TRBJ2-2 - 15 TRBV5-1 once
CASSLRGGELNEQFF TGTGCCAGCAGTTTACGGGGGGGCGAATTGAATGAGCAGTTCTTC TRBJ2-1 TRBD2 15 TRBV12-3/TRBV12-4 few
CASSSAGTGDSPLHF TGCGCCAGCAGTTCCGCCGGGACAGGGGACTCACCCCTCCACTTT TRBJ1-6 TRBD1 15 TRBV5-1 few
CASNSGGNYEQYF TGTGCCAGCAACTCCGGGGGGAACTACGAGCAGTACTTC TRBJ2-7 TRBD2 13 TRBV28 few
CAISEGSGDEQYF TGTGCCATCAGTGAGGGGTCGGGCGACGAGCAGTACTTC TRBJ2-7 - 13 TRBV10-3 few
CASSLAGANTGELFF TGTGCCAGCAGCTTAGCGGGGGCAAACACCGGGGAGCTGTTTTTT TRBJ2-2 - 15 TRBV11-3 many
CSARGDRASDEQFF TGCAGTGCTAGAGGGGACAGGGCTTCCGATGAGCAGTTCTTC TRBJ2-1 TRBD1 14 TRBV20-1 many
CASSQDDGMFYGYTF TGCGCCAGCAGCCAAGACGACGGGATGTTCTATGGCTACACCTTC TRBJ1-2 - 15 TRBV4-3 many
CSHCYGDRQETQYF TGCAGTCACTGTTACGGGGACAGGCAAGAGACCCAGTACTTC TRBJ2-5 TRBD1 14 TRBV29-1 -
CASSPFRDRGSPGELFF TGTGCCAGCAGTCCCTTCCGGGACAGGGGCTCCCCCGGGGAGCTGTTTTTT TRBJ2-2 TRBD1 17 TRBV25-1 -
CASSPSGRATNVKLFF TGTGCCAGCTCACCCTCGGGGCGTGCAACTAATGTAAAACTGTTTTTT TRBJ1-4 - 16 TRBV18 -
CASSDSLLHNEQFF TGTGCCAGCAGTGACTCGTTACTTCACAATGAGCAGTTCTTC TRBJ2-1 - 14 TRBV6-4 many
CASRRRGQLNTEAFF TGTGCCAGCAGACGCCGAGGACAGCTGAACACTGAAGCTTTCTTT TRBJ1-1 - 15 TRBV7-8 few
CATSDFRQGATGELFF TGTGCCACCAGTGATTTTCGGCAGGGGGCCACCGGGGAGCTGTTTTTT TRBJ2-2 TRBD1 16 TRBV24-1 -
CASRPEGRGNNEQFF TGTGCCAGCAGACCCGAGGGGCGGGGGAACAATGAGCAGTTCTTC TRBJ2-1 TRBD2 15 TRBV3-1 -
CASSYGGTQYF TGTGCCAGCAGTTACGGCGGTACGCAGTATTTT TRBJ2-3 - 11 TRBV6-5 many
CASSAEGSQTYEQYF TGTGCCAGCAGTGCGGAGGGCTCACAGACCTACGAGCAGTACTTC TRBJ2-7 - 15 TRBV2 many
CASSLARTTGANVLTF TGCGCCAGCAGCTTGGCCCGTACTACTGGGGCCAACGTCCTGACTTTC TRBJ2-6 - 16 TRBV5-1 many
CASSFTLRLGNNEQFF TGTGCCAGCAGTTTCACGCTCCGACTAGGGAACAATGAGCAGTTCTTC TRBJ2-1 - 16 TRBV27 few
CASSPQGMNTEAFF TGTGCCAGCTCACCTCAGGGCATGAACACTGAAGCTTTCTTT TRBJ1-1 - 14 TRBV18 many
CASSLQDNSPLHF TGTGCCAGCAGCTTACAGGATAATTCACCCCTCCACTTT TRBJ1-6 - 13 TRBV7-3 many
CASNPLGTDTQYF TGTGCCAGCAACCCTCTCGGCACAGATACGCAGTATTTT TRBJ2-3 - 13 TRBV7-9 many
CANLSPPRTDTDTQYF TGTGCCAACCTATCCCCACCCCGGACCGACACAGATACGCAGTATTTT TRBJ2-3 - 16 TRBV5-4 few
CASSSSGLLGDIQYF TGTGCCAGCAGCTCGTCGGGGCTTTTGGGGGACATTCAGTACTTC TRBJ2-4 - 15 TRBV7-2 few
CASSLDPENTEAFF TGCGCCAGCAGCTTGGATCCGGAGAACACTGAAGCTTTCTTT TRBJ1-1 - 14 TRBV5-1 many
CASSQERDRTYNEQFF TGCGCCAGCAGCCAAGAGCGCGACAGGACCTACAATGAGCAGTTCTTC TRBJ2-1 - 16 TRBV4-3 few
CASSSGNTGELFF TGTGCCAGCAGTAGCGGGAACACCGGGGAGCTGTTTTTT TRBJ2-2 - 13 TRBV6-4 many
CASSLPGYEQYF TGTGCCAGCAGTCTACCGGGCTACGAGCAGTACTTC TRBJ2-7 - 12 TRBV6-6 few
CASSKTGPYGYTF TGTGCCAGCAGCAAGACCGGGCCATATGGCTACACCTTC TRBJ1-2 - 13 TRBV6-2/TRBV6-3 -
CASSRTGTANSGNTIYF TGTGCCAGCAGCAGGACAGGGACGGCCAACTCTGGAAACACCATATATTTT TRBJ1-3 - 17 TRBV21-1 many
CASSEWRQGHSPLHF TGTGCCAGCAGTGAATGGAGACAGGGGCACTCACCCCTCCACTTT TRBJ1-6 TRBD1 15 TRBV6-1 -
CASSGWPVTYGYTF TGTGCCAGCAGTGGATGGCCGGTGACTTATGGCTACACCTTC TRBJ1-2 - 14 TRBV25-1 many
CATSRGGLWNTEAFF TGTGCCACCAGCAGAGGTGGACTCTGGAACACTGAAGCTTTCTTT TRBJ1-1 - 15 TRBV15 -
CASSDPGTEVSGYTF TGTGCCAGCAGTGACCCAGGGACCGAAGTGTCTGGCTACACCTTC TRBJ1-2 - 15 TRBV28 -
CASYRPSANTIYF TGTGCCTCGTACAGACCCTCCGCCAACACCATATATTTT TRBJ1-3 - 13 TRBV6-5 few
CASSAPGQGAFYNEQFF TGTGCCAGCAGCGCTCCTGGACAGGGGGCTTTCTACAATGAGCAGTTCTTC TRBJ2-1 TRBD1 17 TRBV7-8 -
CASSQRGQNYGYTF TGTGCCAGCAGCCAGCGGGGACAGAACTATGGCTACACCTTC TRBJ1-2 TRBD1 14 TRBV7-9 few
CASSRRQGSYNEQFF TGTGCCAGCAGCCGACGACAGGGGTCCTACAATGAGCAGTTCTTC TRBJ2-1 TRBD1 15 TRBV3-1 -
CASSFDRKNIQYF TGTGCCAGCAGCTTCGACAGGAAAAACATTCAGTACTTC TRBJ2-4 - 13 TRBV7-9 many
CASSSQGHEAFF TGTGCCAGCAGCTCCCAGGGTCATGAGGCTTTCTTT TRBJ1-1 - 12 TRBV7-9 many
CASSQEGRVTGNTIYF TGCGCCAGCAGCCAAGAGGGCAGAGTAACTGGAAACACCATATATTTT TRBJ1-3 - 16 TRBV4-3 few
CATILEGPGANVLTF TGTGCCACCATCCTGGAGGGACCCGGGGCCAACGTCCTGACTTTC TRBJ2-6 - 15 TRBV5-4 many
CSASSTDTQYF TGCAGTGCTAGTAGCACAGATACGCAGTATTTT TRBJ2-3 - 11 TRBV20-1 few
CSVPGQGLSYNEQFF TGCAGCGTCCCTGGACAGGGACTATCCTACAATGAGCAGTTCTTC TRBJ2-1 - 15 TRBV29-1 -
CASSSGRGSGELFF TGTGCCAGCAGTTCAGGGCGGGGGTCCGGGGAGCTGTTTTTT TRBJ2-2 TRBD2 14 TRBV12-3/TRBV12-4 few
CASSLSPEFSYEQYF TGTGCCAGCAGCTTATCCCCCGAGTTCTCCTACGAGCAGTACTTC TRBJ2-7 - 15 TRBV7-9 -
CASSSGPTYEQYF TGTGCCAGCAGTTCCGGGCCCACCTACGAGCAGTACTTC TRBJ2-7 - 13 TRBV11-2 -
CASSHQGLVDYGYTF TGCGCCAGCAGCCATCAGGGCCTCGTCGACTATGGCTACACCTTC TRBJ1-2 - 15 TRBV4-3 many
CASSLREGGREKLFF TGTGCCAGCAGCCTAAGGGAAGGGGGCCGTGAAAAACTGTTTTTT TRBJ1-4 TRBD1 15 TRBV3-1 -
CASSYLAAEQNQPQHF TGTGCCAGCAGTTACTTGGCGGCCGAGCAGAATCAGCCCCAGCATTTT TRBJ1-5 - 16 TRBV6-2/TRBV6-3 many
CASSQTIDGGSKNIQYF TGCGCCAGCAGCCAAACAATCGACGGGGGTTCCAAAAACATTCAGTACTTC TRBJ2-4 - 17 TRBV4-1 -
CASSYLGYGYTF TGTGCCAGCAGTTACTTGGGATATGGCTACACCTTC TRBJ1-2 - 12 TRBV6-2/TRBV6-3 few